The present TCR beta chain was sequenced within a study of T-cell memory formation after mild COVID-19. General study findings and limits: Clones which contracted sat mainly in CM and EM if CD4+, and in EMRA if CD8+. Later expanders leaned CD4+, whereas day 15 to 85 contracting clones were balanced CD4/CD8. Detection of some responders pre-infection suggested pre-existing cross-reactive memory T cells participated.

V was cut by 2 bases and J by 8 bases, with 16 bases left in between. This CDR3 spans 14 amino acids. Germline V lookup: CDR1 SQVTM, CDR2 ANQGSEA. About this clonotype: Antigen specificity is unknown.

Libraries for TCRalpha and TCRbeta carried sample barcodes and unique molecular identifiers via 5'RACE. TCRdb passed the 5' RACE reads through MiXCR, listing each CDR3 protein once. The table records roughly 280,000 distinct CDR3 sequences, around 15% of them present only once. This chain connects TRBV29-1 to TRBJ2-4, with D perhaps matching TRBD2 (6 bases). This TCR derives from a man in his late teens or twenties who had mild COVID-19 (a few samples of this study predate the infection). Cell type and time point are not known. The sample taken for sequencing was PBMCs or a T cell subset sorted from them (not recorded which). The CDR3 reads CSVEFSGGGDIQYF. CDR3 DNA sequence: TGCAGCGTTGAATTTTCGGGCGGCGGGGACATTCAGTACTTC.